The rows below give T cell receptor beta chains drawn from one sample of a study of blood T cell repertoires in COVID-19. Sequenced by immunoSEQ multiplex PCR; TCRdb stores in-frame clones only, minus some. Here the sample spans approximately 530,000 clones, less than 90% being singletons. The sample was peripheral blood. The receptor source for this set is a woman in her 50s with COVID-19, enrolled during active disease. CDR3s include the opening cysteine and the closing phenylalanine or tryptophan. Part of the rows lack a size; the others show once, few, many or a class for expanded clones.

J,size,V,CDR3
TRBJ1-2,NA,TRBV19,CASTPGQGKPTEGYTF
TRBJ1-2,NA,TRBV2,CASTPQRNGVYGYTF
TRBJ2-5,NA,TRBV28,CASSLPSETQYF
TRBJ2-2,NA,TRBV5-1,CASSPGRDRGTGELFF
TRBJ1-1,NA,TRBV5-5,CASSLAQNTEAFF
TRBJ1-1,once,TRBV5-4,CASSADRKGTEAFF
TRBJ2-6,NA,TRBV27,CASSPDRGANVLTF
TRBJ1-1,NA,TRBV7-2,CASSLVFEAFF
TRBJ1-4,few,TRBV14,CASSQTGTNEKLFF
TRBJ1-2,NA,TRBV3-1/TRBV3-2,CASSQDLTGQGEGYTF
TRBJ1-1,NA,TRBV2,CASSVGQMNTEAFF
TRBJ1-4,NA,TRBV6-5,CASSYGGLRDEKLFF
TRBJ1-2,NA,TRBV29-1,CSVGGGNYGYTF
TRBJ1-5,NA,TRBV30,CAWSLGQINQPQHF
TRBJ1-2,NA,TRBV5-1,CASSQGQEYYGYTF
TRBJ2-7,NA,TRBV6-5,CASNQGGNEQYF
TRBJ2-4,NA,TRBV2,CASRRVDSQNIQYF
TRBJ1-2,NA,TRBV7-9,CASSFGQQRGYTF
TRBJ1-2,NA,TRBV19,CASYPGTGVGYTF
TRBJ1-2,NA,TRBV4-1,CASSQEEGRGLGYTF
TRBJ1-5,NA,TRBV6-5,CASRITQGLNQPQHF
TRBJ2-7,NA,TRBV6-6,CASSRTGVDYEQYF
TRBJ1-1,NA,TRBV7-9,CASSSPEESMNTEAFF
TRBJ1-6,once,TRBV7-9,CASSPLIDRTTLSPLHF
TRBJ2-2,NA,TRBV6-5,CASSRRDSLTGELFF
TRBJ1-3,once,TRBV30,CAWTGQASSGNTIYF
TRBJ2-3,NA,TRBV11-1,CASSERQGTTTDTQYF
TRBJ1-6,NA,TRBV2,CASTGTGVGNSPLHF
TRBJ1-5,NA,TRBV4-2,CASSQGTGEGNQPQHF
TRBJ1-4,NA,TRBV6-5,CASSYRVDEKLFF
TRBJ1-4,NA,TRBV19,CASSPPGRLNEKLFF
TRBJ2-5,NA,TRBV5-1,CASSPGLAGGFQETQYF
TRBJ1-5,NA,TRBV18,CASSPSRTGWGQPQHF
TRBJ1-5,NA,TRBV6-2/TRBV6-3,CASSRDTNQPQHF
TRBJ2-2,NA,TRBV7-9,CASSLGWAGTGELFF
TRBJ1-2,NA,TRBV5-5,CASSFSGGSYGYTF
TRBJ2-2,NA,TRBV27,CASSFVGTGAYTGELFF
TRBJ2-3,NA,TRBV19,CASSPLLAGSRTDTQYF
TRBJ2-2,NA,TRBV19,CASRFGVAGNTGELFF
TRBJ2-3,NA,TRBV4-2,CASSQETSGANTDTQYF
TRBJ2-1,once,TRBV11-3,CASSLTRGSYNEQFF
TRBJ2-7,once,TRBV6-2/TRBV6-3,CASSFPGGVEQYF